This TCR beta chain came from a study of T cell changes during pregnancy in multiple sclerosis. Germline V lookup: CDR1 SGHRS, CDR2 YFSETQ. J lost 3 bases, V lost 4 bases, and 10 bases had no gene match. The CDR3 is made up of 16 amino acids. The protocol was immunoSEQ multiplex PCR, while the TCRdb copy is restricted to in-frame clones and leaves out a portion. The sample has 100,000 to 150,000 clones, 80% to 95% seen once; the top ten hold 6% to 7%. V is TRBV5-1 and J is TRBJ1-1; TRBD1 matches at 9 bases. The material was peripheral blood, obtained before pregnancy. This TCR was recovered from a female donor with multiple sclerosis, enrolled in a pregnancy study. The CDR3 region has the DNA TGCGCCAGCAGCCCCGGACAGGGGTTAGAGGACACTGAAGCTTTCTTT. Translated, it gives CASSPGQGLEDTEAFF.